This TCR beta chain stems from a study of T-cell memory formation after mild COVID-19. TCRdb recomputed calls from the 5' RACE reads with MiXCR, one row per CDR3 protein. Seen here are 350,000 to 500,000 distinct CDR3 sequences, roughly a quarter observed once, and the top ten hold around 13%. Study-wide results and limits: Clonal second-wave expansions that peaked on day 37 had unconfirmed SARS-CoV-2 specificity.

This clonotype has just a few counts. Its antigen is not identified. The CDR3 sequence is 12 residues long. V lost 2 bases to trimming and J lost 3 bases, with 4 bases between them. This sequence joins TRBV12-3 or TRBV12-4 and TRBJ2-5; D call uncertain. This TCR came from an adult woman who had mild COVID-19 (a few samples of this study predate the infection). Cell type and time point are not known. Material for sequencing was PBMCs or a T cell subset sorted from them (not recorded which). This CDR3 reads CASSLWEETQYF. The CDR3 nucleotides read TGTGCCAGCAGTTTATGGGAAGAGACCCAGTACTTC.